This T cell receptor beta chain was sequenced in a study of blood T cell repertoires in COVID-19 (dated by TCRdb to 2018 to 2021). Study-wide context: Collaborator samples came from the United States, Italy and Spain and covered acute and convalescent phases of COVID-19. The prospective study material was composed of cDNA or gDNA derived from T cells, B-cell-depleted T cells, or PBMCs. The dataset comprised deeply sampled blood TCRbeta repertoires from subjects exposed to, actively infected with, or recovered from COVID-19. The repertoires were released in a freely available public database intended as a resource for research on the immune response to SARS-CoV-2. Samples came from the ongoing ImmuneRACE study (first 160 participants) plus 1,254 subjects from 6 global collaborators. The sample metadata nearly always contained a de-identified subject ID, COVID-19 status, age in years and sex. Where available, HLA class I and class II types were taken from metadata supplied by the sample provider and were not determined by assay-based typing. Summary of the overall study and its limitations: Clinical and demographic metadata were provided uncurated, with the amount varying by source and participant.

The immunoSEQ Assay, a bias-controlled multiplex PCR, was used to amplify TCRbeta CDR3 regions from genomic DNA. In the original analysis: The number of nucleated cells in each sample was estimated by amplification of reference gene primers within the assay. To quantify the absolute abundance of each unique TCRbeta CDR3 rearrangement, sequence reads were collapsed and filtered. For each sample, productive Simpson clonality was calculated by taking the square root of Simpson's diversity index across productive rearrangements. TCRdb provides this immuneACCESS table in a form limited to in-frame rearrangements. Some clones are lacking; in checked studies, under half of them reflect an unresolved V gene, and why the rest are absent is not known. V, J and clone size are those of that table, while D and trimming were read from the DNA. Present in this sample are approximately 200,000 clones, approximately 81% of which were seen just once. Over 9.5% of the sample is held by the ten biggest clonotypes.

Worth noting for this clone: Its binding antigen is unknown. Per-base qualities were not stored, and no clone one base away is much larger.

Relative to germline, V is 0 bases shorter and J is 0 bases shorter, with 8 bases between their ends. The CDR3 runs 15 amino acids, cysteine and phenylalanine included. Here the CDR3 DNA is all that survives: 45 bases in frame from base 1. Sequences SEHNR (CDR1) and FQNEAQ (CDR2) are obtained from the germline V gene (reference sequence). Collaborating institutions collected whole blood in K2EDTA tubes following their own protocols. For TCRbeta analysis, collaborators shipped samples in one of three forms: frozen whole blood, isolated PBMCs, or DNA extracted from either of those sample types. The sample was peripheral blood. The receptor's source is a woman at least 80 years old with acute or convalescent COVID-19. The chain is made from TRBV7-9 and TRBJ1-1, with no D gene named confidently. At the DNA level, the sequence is TGTGCCAGCAGCTTAGCCTCAGCGATGAACACTGAAGCTTTCTTT. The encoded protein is CASSLASAMNTEAFF.